Following are 11 T cell receptor beta chains from one sample sequenced in a study of cytomegalovirus exposure and HLA in healthy donors. Vbeta (60) and Jbeta (13) primers were used in the PCR. Sequenced by immunoSEQ multiplex PCR; TCRdb stores in-frame clones only, minus some. The table lists about 89,000 clones, roughly a tenth of them singletons. Input material: PBMCs. These receptors originate from a man between 45 and 60 years old in good health and CMV-seropositive.

J is TRBJ1-1 and V is TRBV2; TRBD1 matches at 9 bases. Germline V CDR1 and CDR2: SNHLY, FYNNEI. The CDR3 runs to 14 residues. Germline trimming cut 6 bases from V and 1 base from J; bases unmatched to any gene: 3. CDR3: CASRGGQGNTEAFF. The CDR3 nucleotides read TGTGCCAGCAGGGGGGGACAGGGGAACACTGAAGCTTTCTTT.

The chain combines TRBV2 with TRBJ1-5; 7 bases fit TRBD1. This CDR3 has 13 amino acids. CDR1 and CDR2 (germline): SNHLY, FYNNEI. V lost 7 bases, J lost 2 bases, and 2 bases stayed unmatched. CDR3 sequence: CASNRGRNQPQHF. The CDR3 DNA follows: TGTGCCAGCAACAGGGGTCGCAATCAGCCCCAGCATTTT.

This clone was seen at least ten times. The chain is built from TRBV30 and TRBJ2-5; D ambiguous. CDR1 and CDR2 (germline): GTSNPN, SVGIG (reference sequence). The CDR3 covers 11 residues. V was pared by 0 bases and J by 4 bases, with 3 bases between. DNA for the CDR3: TGTGCCTGGAGTGTCCGAGAGACCCAGTACTTC. Encoded protein: CAWSVRETQYF.

About this clone itself: Other DNA sequences within the sample encode an identical CDR3. The V gene is TRBV6-5, the J gene TRBJ1-1; 9 bases map to TRBD1. This CDR3 contains 16 residues. V lost 0 bases to trimming and J lost 0 bases; unmatched junction nucleotides: 2. The germline CDR1 and CDR2 sequences are MNHEY and SVGAGI. As DNA, the CDR3 is TGTGCCAGCAGTTACTCCCGGGACAGGGTGAACACTGAAGCTTTCTTT. Translation: CASSYSRDRVNTEAFF.

J is TRBJ2-2 and V is TRBV19; possible D gene TRBD2, 6 bases. Per the germline V gene, CDR1 is LNHDA and CDR2 is SQIVND (reference sequence). V was shortened by 5 bases and J by 8 bases, with 9 bases between the two germline ends. The CDR3 has 12 residues. The CDR3 DNA reads TGTGCCAGTAGTCAGGGACTTGGGGAGCTGTTTTTT. This gives the protein CASSQGLGELFF.

This chain links TRBV7-9 with TRBJ2-3; TRBD1 might be the D (5 bases). CDR1 and CDR2 from the germline V gene are SEHNR and FQNEAQ (reference sequence). The CDR3 totals 14 residues. V lost 4 bases, J lost 1 base, and 9 bases lay in between. For the CDR3, the DNA is TGTGCCAGCAGCTCCCTAGGGGGCACAGATACGCAGTATTTT. It encodes CASSSLGGTDTQYF.

The V call is TRBV5-1, the J call TRBJ2-7; TRBD2 might be the D (6 bases). The length of the CDR3 is 14 residues. Trimming removed 3 bases at V and 0 bases at J, with 10 bases between. The V gene's germline CDR1 is SGHRS and CDR2 YFSETQ. The CDR3 nucleotides read TGCGCCAGCAGCTGGGACTGGAGCTCCTACGAGCAGTACTTC. It specifies CASSWDWSSYEQYF.

This chain connects TRBV7-2 to TRBJ2-1, with TRBD1 as a possible D gene (6 bases). V was pared by 4 bases and J by 7 bases, with 14 bases between. This CDR3 contains 14 residues. Germline CDR1 SGHTA, CDR2 FQGNSA. CDR3 bases: TGTGCCAGCAGCTACACAGGGTTAGTGAATGAGCAGTTCTTC. Residues: CASSYTGLVNEQFF.

Only a few counts were recorded for this clone. The chain joins TRBV10-3 to TRBJ2-3; D is possibly TRBD2 (6 bases). CDR3 length equals 16 residues. Germline V lookup: CDR1 ENHRY, CDR2 SYGVKD. Trimming cost V 11 bases and J 0 bases, with 21 bases left between them. CDR3 region: CASGVGGKGSTDTQYF. The CDR3 DNA reads as TGTGCCTCGGGGGTCGGGGGTAAGGGGAGCACAGATACGCAGTATTTT.

This clone has a handful of counts. The gene calls are TRBV4-2 and TRBJ1-1; D not certain. This CDR3 spans 17 amino acids. V gave up 0 bases and J gave up 0 bases, with 14 bases separating them. Germline assignment: CDR1 LGHNA and CDR2 YNFKEQ. CDR3 sequence reads: CASSQDPGVPMNTEAFF. Here the CDR3 DNA reads TGTGCCAGCAGCCAAGACCCGGGAGTCCCTATGAACACTGAAGCTTTCTTT.

The table lists this clone with many counts. The J gene is TRBJ1-6, the V gene TRBV13; D gene ambiguous. Germline V lookup: CDR1 PRHDT, CDR2 FYEKMQ (reference sequence). V lost 0 bases and J lost 9, with 12 bases in between. CDR3 size: 15 residues. The DNA for the CDR3 is TGTGCCAGCAGCTTAGGACCGGTGGTTGGTTCACCCCTCCACTTT. Its translation: CASSLGPVVGSPLHF. The full variable domain, rest sourced from reference TRBV13 and TRBJ1-6, is AAGVIQSPRHLIKEKRETATLKCYPIPRHDTVYWYQQGPGQDPQFLISFYEKMQSDKGSIPDRFSAQQFSDYHSELNMSSLELGDSALYFCASSLGPVVGSPLHFGNGTRLTVT.